This T cell receptor (beta chain) was captured in a study of cytomegalovirus exposure and HLA in healthy donors. V gave up 0 bases and J gave up 8 bases, with 10 bases separating them. CDR1 SGHTA and CDR2 FQGTGA come from the germline V gene. The CDR3 has 13 residues. The study ran its PCR with 60 Vbeta and 13 Jbeta primers. Produced via immunoSEQ multiplex PCR; TCRdb's table is partial and in-frame only. The profile shows about 120,000 clones, over 65% of them singletons. The sequenced material came from PBMCs. The receptor comes from a woman in her 30s in good health and CMV-seronegative. The J gene is TRBJ1-2, the V gene TRBV7-3; possibly TRBD1 for D (6 bases). The CDR3 bases are TGTGCCAGCAGCTTAACACAGGGTCACGGCTACACCTTC. Residues: CASSLTQGHGYTF.